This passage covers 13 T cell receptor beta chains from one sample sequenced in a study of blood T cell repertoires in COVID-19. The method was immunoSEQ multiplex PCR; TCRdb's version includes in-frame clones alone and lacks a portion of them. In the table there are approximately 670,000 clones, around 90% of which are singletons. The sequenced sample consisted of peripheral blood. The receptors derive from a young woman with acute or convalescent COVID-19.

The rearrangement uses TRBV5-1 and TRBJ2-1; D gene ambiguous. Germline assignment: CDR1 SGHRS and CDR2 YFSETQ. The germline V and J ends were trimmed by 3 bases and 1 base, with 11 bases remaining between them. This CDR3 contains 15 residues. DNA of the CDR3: TGCGCCAGCAGCTACGGGTCTGAATCCTACAATGAGCAGTTCTTC. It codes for CASSYGSESYNEQFF.

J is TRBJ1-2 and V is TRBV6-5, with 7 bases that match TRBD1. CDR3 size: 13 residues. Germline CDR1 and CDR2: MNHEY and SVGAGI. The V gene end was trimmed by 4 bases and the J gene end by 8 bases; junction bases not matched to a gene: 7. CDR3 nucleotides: TGTGCCAGCAGTTTTTACAGGGGATTCGGCTACACCTTC. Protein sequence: CASSFYRGFGYTF.

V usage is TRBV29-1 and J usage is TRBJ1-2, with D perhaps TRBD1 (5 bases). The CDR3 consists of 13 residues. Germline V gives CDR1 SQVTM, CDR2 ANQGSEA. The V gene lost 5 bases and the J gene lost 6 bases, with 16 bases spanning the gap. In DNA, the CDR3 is TGCAGCGTTCTCGTTTGGCCCAGGGATGGCTACACCTTC. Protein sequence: CSVLVWPRDGYTF.

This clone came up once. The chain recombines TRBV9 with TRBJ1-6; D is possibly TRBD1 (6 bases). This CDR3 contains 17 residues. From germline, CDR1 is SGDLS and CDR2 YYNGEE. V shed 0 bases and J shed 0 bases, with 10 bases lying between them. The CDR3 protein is CASSVEGESSYNSPLHF. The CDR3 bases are TGTGCCAGCAGCGTAGAGGGGGAGAGCTCCTATAATTCACCCCTCCACTTT.

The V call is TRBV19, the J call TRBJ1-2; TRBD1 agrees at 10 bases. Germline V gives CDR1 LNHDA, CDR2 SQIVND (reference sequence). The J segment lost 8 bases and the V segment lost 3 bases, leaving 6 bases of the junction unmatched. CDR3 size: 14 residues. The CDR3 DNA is TGTGCCAGTAGTATGACAGGGGGCATATTGGGCTACACCTTC. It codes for CASSMTGGILGYTF.

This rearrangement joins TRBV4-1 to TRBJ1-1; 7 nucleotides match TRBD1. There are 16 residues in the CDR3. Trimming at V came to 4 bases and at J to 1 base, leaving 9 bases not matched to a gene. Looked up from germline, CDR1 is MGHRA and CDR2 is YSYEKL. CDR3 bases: TGCGCCAGCAGCCTTACTTACAGGGGTGGGAACACTGAAGCTTTCTTT. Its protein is CASSLTYRGGNTEAFF.

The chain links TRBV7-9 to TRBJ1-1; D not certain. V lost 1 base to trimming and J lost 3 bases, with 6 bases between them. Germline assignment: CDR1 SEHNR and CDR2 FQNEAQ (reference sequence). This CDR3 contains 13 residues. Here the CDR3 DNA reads TGTGCCAGCAGCTTAGACTCCCACACTGAAGCTTTCTTT. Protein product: CASSLDSHTEAFF.

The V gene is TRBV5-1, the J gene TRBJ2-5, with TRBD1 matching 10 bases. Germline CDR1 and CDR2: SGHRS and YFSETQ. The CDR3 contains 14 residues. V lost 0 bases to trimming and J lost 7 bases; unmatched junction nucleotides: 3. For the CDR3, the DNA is TGCGCCAGCAGCTTGGGGGACAGGGGAGGGACCCAGTACTTC. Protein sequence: CASSLGDRGGTQYF.

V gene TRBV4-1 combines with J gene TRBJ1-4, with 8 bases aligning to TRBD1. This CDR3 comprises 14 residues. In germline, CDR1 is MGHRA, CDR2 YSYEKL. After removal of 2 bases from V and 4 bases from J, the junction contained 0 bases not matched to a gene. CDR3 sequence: CASSQTGGNEKLFF. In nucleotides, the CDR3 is TGCGCCAGCAGCCAAACAGGGGGTAATGAAAAACTGTTTTTT.

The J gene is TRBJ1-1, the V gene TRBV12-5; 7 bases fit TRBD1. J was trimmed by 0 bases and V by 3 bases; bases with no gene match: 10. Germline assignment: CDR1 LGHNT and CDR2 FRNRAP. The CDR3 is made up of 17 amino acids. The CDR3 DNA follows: TGTGCTAGTGGTTTCTCCGGGACAGTAGATATGAACACTGAAGCTTTCTTT. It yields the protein CASGFSGTVDMNTEAFF. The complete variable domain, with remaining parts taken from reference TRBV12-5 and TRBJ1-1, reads DARVTQTPRHKVTEMGQEVTMRCQPILGHNTVFWYRQTMMQGLELLAYFRNRAPLDDSGMPKDRFSAEMPDATLATLKIQPSEPRDSAVYFCASGFSGTVDMNTEAFFGQGTRLTVV.

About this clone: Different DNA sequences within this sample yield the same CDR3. The CDR3 region is CASSVGRGNYGYTF. The CDR3 bases are TGTGCCAGCAGCGTAGGGCGGGGAAACTATGGCTACACCTTC. The rearrangement links TRBV9 to TRBJ1-2; D remains ambiguous. Germline V CDR1 and CDR2: SGDLS, YYNGEE. This CDR3 has 14 residues. The V gene lost 0 bases and the J gene lost 2 bases, with 8 bases spanning the gap.

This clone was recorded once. The CDR3 is CAISEPKTGTGVVKLFF. Here the CDR3 DNA reads TGTGCCATCAGTGAGCCCAAGACCGGGACAGGAGTCGTAAAACTGTTTTTT. The rearrangement joins TRBV10-3 to TRBJ1-4; TRBD1 agrees at 8 bases. Germline CDR1 ENHRY, CDR2 SYGVKD. This CDR3 has 17 residues. After removal of 2 bases from V and 10 bases from J, the junction contained 15 bases not matched to a gene.

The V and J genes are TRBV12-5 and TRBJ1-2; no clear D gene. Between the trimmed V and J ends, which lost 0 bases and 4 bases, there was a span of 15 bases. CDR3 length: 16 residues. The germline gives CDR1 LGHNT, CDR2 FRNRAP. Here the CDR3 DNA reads TGTGCTAGTGGTTTGGTACAAGAGGGCCCAGGCTATGGCTACACCTTC. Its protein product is CASGLVQEGPGYGYTF.